This T cell receptor (beta chain) came from a study of T-cell reconstitution after alpha-beta-depleted transplantation in children. Study-level results: Expanded graft clones, several hundred of them, were reportedly the source of alpha-beta T cells about two months after transplant. Hyperexpanded clones declined; after one year, newly produced T cells mostly supplied diversity. Recipient T cells and thymic progenitors that survived gave rise to the high TCRbeta diversity observed at day 60 in some patients.

Preparation of the TCRbeta library used unique molecular identifiers. MiXCR was run by TCRdb on the PCR reads, yielding one entry per CDR3 protein. This table has 250,000 to 300,000 distinct CDR3 sequences, about 9.9% appearing once. A word on this clonotype: What it binds is not known.

The source of this sequence is a male patient aged 2-9 years who had a stem cell transplant for chronic granulomatous disease, so the T cells may come from the graft donor. The starting material was peripheral blood, obtained 180 days after TCRalphabeta/CD19-depleted stem cell transplant.

CDR3 DNA: TGTGCCAGCAGCTTGGAGCCGGTAGATACGCAGTATTTT. Protein sequence: CASSLEPVDTQYF. The genes are TRBV5-4 and TRBJ2-3; D not resolved. The CDR3 is 13 residues long. Trimming removed 0 bases at V and 5 bases at J, with 7 bases between. CDR1 and CDR2 (germline): SGHNT, YYREEE (reference sequence).